What follows is one T cell receptor beta chain and its context. The data stem from a study of blood T cell repertoires in COVID-19. The wider study: Samples came from the United States, Italy and Spain, spanning acute and convalescent COVID-19. Sources were T cells, B-cell-depleted T cells, or PBMCs; the material itself was cDNA or gDNA.

As handled by the study authors: Scientists estimated how many nucleated cells there were by amplifying reference gene primers. Only in-frame clones appear in the TCRdb table, and some are missing; sequencing was by immunoSEQ multiplex PCR. V, J and clone size were drawn from that table, and D and trimming were deduced from the DNA. The table lists about 670,000 clones, just under 90% of them singletons. Germline V gene sequence: CDR1 SGHAT, CDR2 FQNNGV. Trimming cost V 1 base and J 3 bases, with 9 bases left between them. This CDR3 spans 14 amino acids. This TCR came from a woman aged 18-35 years with acute or convalescent COVID-19. The sequenced sample consisted of peripheral blood. The genes are TRBV11-2 and TRBJ1-2, with unresolved D. The CDR3 sequence: CASSLGRAYYGYTF. CDR3 sequence (DNA): TGTGCCAGCAGCTTAGGGAGGGCCTACTATGGCTACACCTTC.